This T cell receptor beta chain was profiled in a study of blood T cells in healthy people across ages. A J-beta primer mix and a sample-barcoded 5' primer were used in a second PCR of roughly 7 to 12 cycles. TCRdb re-derived calls from the 5' RACE reads in MiXCR, one entry per CDR3 protein. This table holds 700,000 to 950,000 distinct CDR3 sequences, roughly 50% found once. Overall study findings and caveats: Getting older went along with TCR beta diversity per million T cells dropping roughly linearly. The study could not conclusively compare naive and antigen-experienced cells, given its unsorted PBMCs.

Germline loops: CDR1 SGHAT, CDR2 FQDESV (reference sequence). The CDR3 runs 14 residues. The authors drew ten milliliters of peripheral blood from each donor. As for this clonotype: Its antigen is currently unknown.

The TCR was taken from a man aged 30-40 years in good health. The sequenced material came from blood. J is TRBJ2-7 and V is TRBV11-1; the D gene could be TRBD1 or TRBD2 (6 bases each). The J call may be mistaken, given a closer DNA end match to TRBJ2-5. The CDR3 DNA sequence: TGTGCCAGCAGCTTAGGGGGGGCCGGCGAGACCCAGTACTTC. Residues: CASSLGGAGETQYF.